This passage covers 9 T cell receptor beta chains from one sample sequenced in a study of T cell changes during pregnancy in multiple sclerosis. Clones were sequenced by immunoSEQ multiplex PCR, and TCRdb holds only the in-frame ones, with some missing. The table records 60,000 or so clones, 91% of them present only once. Sequences were derived from peripheral blood, sampled before pregnancy. The receptors were gathered from a female donor with multiple sclerosis, enrolled in a pregnancy study.

The chain recombines TRBV30 with TRBJ1-1, with D unresolved. Germline V CDR1 and CDR2: GTSNPN, SVGIG (reference sequence). Between the trimmed V and J ends, which lost 2 bases and 12 bases, there was a span of 16 bases. The CDR3 runs to 12 residues. This chain's CDR3 is CAWSYPVVATFF. DNA for the CDR3: TGTGCCTGGAGTTACCCCGTTGTGGCAACTTTCTTT.

The chain carries TRBV11-3 and TRBJ2-1; a possible D gene is TRBD2 (7 bases). Trimming took off 5 bases at V and 8 bases at J, with 19 bases between the two ends. The CDR3 loop spans 15 amino acids. The germline V gene encodes CDR1 SGHNT and CDR2 YENEEA. CDR3 sequence: CASSVSGLRGHEQFF. CDR3 bases: TGTGCCAGCAGCGTTAGCGGGCTCAGGGGTCATGAGCAGTTCTTC.

This chain links TRBV11-2 with TRBJ2-1; D is unresolved. This CDR3 has 13 residues. The V and J ends lost 5 bases and 15 bases respectively, with 20 bases between them. Germline V gene sequence: CDR1 SGHAT, CDR2 FQNNGV. CDR3 DNA sequence: TGTGCCAGCAGCCCCCTACCCCTATCTTGGGCGTTCTTC. Translated: CASSPLPLSWAFF. Full variable domain (remainder filled in from reference TRBV11-2 and TRBJ2-1): EAGVAQSPRYKIIEKRQSVAFWCNPISGHATLYWYQQILGQGPKLLIQFQNNGVVDDSQLPKDRFSAERLKGVDSTLKIQPAKLEDSAVYLCASSPLPLSWAFFGPGTRLTVL.

This chain links TRBV4-2 with TRBJ2-5, with TRBD2 identical over 7 bases. V dropped 4 bases and J dropped 10; count of bases not matched to a gene: 24. The CDR3 has 18 residues. Germline V CDR1 and CDR2: LGHNA, YNFKEQ. The DNA of the CDR3 is TGTGCCAGCAGCCCAGAGGTGGGGGGGGGACCCACCAGGTTTTTCCAGTACTTC. This encodes CASSPEVGGGPTRFFQYF.

V usage is TRBV27 and J usage is TRBJ1-5, with TRBD1 matching over 12 bases. With 5 bases clipped from V and 9 bases from J, the junction kept 5 bases outside the gene matches. CDR3 length equals 14 residues. The germline gives CDR1 MNHEY, CDR2 SMNVEV (reference sequence). CDR3 region: CASSRGQGAWPQHF. DNA of the CDR3: TGTGCCAGCAGTCGGGGACAGGGGGCCTGGCCCCAGCATTTT.

CDR3 sequence reads: CASSLVSTSGGAYEQFF. For the CDR3, the DNA is TGTGCCAGCAGCTTAGTTAGTACTAGCGGGGGGGCATATGAGCAGTTCTTC. The gene calls are TRBV7-2 and TRBJ2-1; 13 bases fit TRBD2. The V gene end was trimmed by 1 base and the J gene end by 8 bases; junction bases not matched to a gene: 8. Germline CDR1 is SGHTA and CDR2 is FQGNSA. The CDR3 covers 17 residues.

In this sample, this clone turned up once. J is TRBJ1-2 and V is TRBV19; the D gene is possibly TRBD1 (5 bases). The germline gives CDR1 LNHDA, CDR2 SQIVND (reference sequence). This CDR3 has 16 amino acids. Trimming removed 4 bases at V and 1 base at J, with 16 bases between. The CDR3 coding sequence is TGTGCCAGTAGTAAACCTAGGGACGGGGGTAACTATGGCTACACCTTC. Translating gives CASSKPRDGGNYGYTF.

The CDR3, as DNA: TGTGCCAGTAGCCTTGGGACAGACTGGTCGGGCGGCTACACCTTC. Its translation: CASSLGTDWSGGYTF. The rearrangement joins TRBV19 to TRBJ1-2; 7 nucleotides agree with TRBD1. This CDR3 is 15 amino acids long. V was pared by 6 bases and J by 8 bases, with 15 bases of the junction left unmatched. Germline lookup yields CDR1 LNHDA and CDR2 SQIVND (reference sequence).

V gene TRBV6-1 combines with J gene TRBJ1-6; 8 bases match TRBD1. The CDR3 loop spans 15 amino acids. Germline assignment: CDR1 MNHNS and CDR2 SASEGT. The CDR3 bases are TGTGCGCACCAAGGACAGGGACTTCGGGATTCACCCCTCCACTTT. It specifies CAHQGQGLRDSPLHF.